The T cell receptor (beta chain) under discussion was sequenced for a study of T cells in Graves' hyperthyroidism and ophthalmopathy. Germline values: CDR1 SGHRS, CDR2 YFSETQ. The CDR3 totals 15 residues. Ophthalmopathy patients had Clinical Activity Score at least 3, NOSPECS grade at least 4, duration under 3 months. Patients showing uncontrolled infection, other autoimmune disease, pregnancy or lactation were ineligible. This clonotype was observed at least ten times. Its antigen is not identified. The junction departs from germline at one end; a sequencing error may be responsible. General observations from the study: Ophthalmopathy was identified by the model a median approximately 6.4 months ahead of onset.

RNA transcripts yielded amplified TCR beta CDR3 regions. Using the HTBI primer set, a first-round RT-PCR was run on the TCR CDR3. TCRdb reprocessed the multiplex PCR reads via MiXCR and lists one record per CDR3 protein. Of 490,000 or so distinct CDR3 sequences detected, approximately 23% appear once; the ten largest clones hold under 55%. J is TRBJ1-1 and V is TRBV5-1; 9 nucleotides align to TRBD1. This TCR derives from an older woman with Graves' ophthalmopathy. Sequencing input: blood. The CDR3 sequence: CASSLGQGVNTEAFF. The CDR3 DNA reads as TGTGCCAGCAGCTTGGGACAGGGTGTGAACACTGAAGCTTTCTTT.